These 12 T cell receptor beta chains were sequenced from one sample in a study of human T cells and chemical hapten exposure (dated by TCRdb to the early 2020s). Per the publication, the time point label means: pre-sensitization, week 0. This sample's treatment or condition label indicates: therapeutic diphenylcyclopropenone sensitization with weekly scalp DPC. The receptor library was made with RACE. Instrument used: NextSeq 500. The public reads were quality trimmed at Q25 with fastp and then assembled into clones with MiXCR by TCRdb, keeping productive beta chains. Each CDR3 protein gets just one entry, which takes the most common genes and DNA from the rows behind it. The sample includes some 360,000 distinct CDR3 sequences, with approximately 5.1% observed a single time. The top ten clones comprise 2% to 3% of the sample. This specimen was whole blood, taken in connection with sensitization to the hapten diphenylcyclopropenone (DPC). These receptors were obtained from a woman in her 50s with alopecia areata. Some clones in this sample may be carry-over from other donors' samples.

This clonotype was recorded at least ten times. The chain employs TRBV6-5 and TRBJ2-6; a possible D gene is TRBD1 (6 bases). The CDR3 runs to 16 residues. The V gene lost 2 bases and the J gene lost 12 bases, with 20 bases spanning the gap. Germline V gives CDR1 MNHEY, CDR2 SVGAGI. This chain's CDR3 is CASSYGASTGPLVLTF. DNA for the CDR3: TGTGCCAGCAGTTACGGGGCCTCTACAGGGCCCCTCGTCCTGACTTTC.

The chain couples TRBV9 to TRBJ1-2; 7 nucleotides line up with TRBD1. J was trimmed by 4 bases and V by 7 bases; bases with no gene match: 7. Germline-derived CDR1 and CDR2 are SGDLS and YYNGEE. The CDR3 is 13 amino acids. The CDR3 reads CASAQGGSYGYTF. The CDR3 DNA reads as TGTGCCAGCGCGCAGGGGGGATCCTATGGCTACACCTTC.

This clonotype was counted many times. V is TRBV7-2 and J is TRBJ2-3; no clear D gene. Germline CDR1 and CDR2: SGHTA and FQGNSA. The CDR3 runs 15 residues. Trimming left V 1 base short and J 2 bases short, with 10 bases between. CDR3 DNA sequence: TGTGCCAGCAGCTTAGTCGGCGGAAACACAGATACGCAGTATTTT. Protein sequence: CASSLVGGNTDTQYF.

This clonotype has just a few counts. The CDR3 DNA is TGCGCCAGCAGCGCGGAACCAGGATCCCAAGAGACCCAGTACTTC. Translating it yields CASSAEPGSQETQYF. The chain links TRBV5-1 to TRBJ2-5; no definite D call. The germline V gene has CDR1 SGHRS and CDR2 YFSETQ. V gave up 4 bases and J gave up 1 base, with 14 bases separating them. The CDR3 is 15 residues long.

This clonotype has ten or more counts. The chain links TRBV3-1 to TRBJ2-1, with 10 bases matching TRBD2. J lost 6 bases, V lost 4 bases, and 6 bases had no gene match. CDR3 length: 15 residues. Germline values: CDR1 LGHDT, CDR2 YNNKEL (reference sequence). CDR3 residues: CASSRSGTSVNEQFF. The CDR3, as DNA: TGTGCCAGCAGCCGCTCCGGGACTAGCGTCAATGAGCAGTTCTTC.

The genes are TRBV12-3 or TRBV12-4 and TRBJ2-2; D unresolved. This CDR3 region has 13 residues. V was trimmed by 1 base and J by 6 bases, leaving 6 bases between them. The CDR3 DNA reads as TGTGCCAGCAGTTTAGTGGTATCCGGGGAGCTGTTTTTT. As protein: CASSLVVSGELFF.

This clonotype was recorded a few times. The CDR3 protein is CASSESMGQPQHF. The CDR3 DNA follows: TGCGCCAGCAGTGAGTCTATGGGGCAGCCCCAGCATTTT. This sequence joins TRBV10-1 and TRBJ1-5; D is uncertain. The CDR3 extends over 13 amino acids. V gave up 0 bases and J gave up 7 bases, with 7 bases separating them. Germline CDR1 is WNHNN and CDR2 is SYGVQD (reference sequence).

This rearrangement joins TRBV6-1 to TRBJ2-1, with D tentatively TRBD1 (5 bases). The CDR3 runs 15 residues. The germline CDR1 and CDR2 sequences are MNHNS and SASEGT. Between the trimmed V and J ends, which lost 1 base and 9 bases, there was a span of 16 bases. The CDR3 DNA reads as TGTGCCAGCAGTGAAGTAGACTTGAGCCAGGGTGAGCAGTTCTTC. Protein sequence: CASSEVDLSQGEQFF.

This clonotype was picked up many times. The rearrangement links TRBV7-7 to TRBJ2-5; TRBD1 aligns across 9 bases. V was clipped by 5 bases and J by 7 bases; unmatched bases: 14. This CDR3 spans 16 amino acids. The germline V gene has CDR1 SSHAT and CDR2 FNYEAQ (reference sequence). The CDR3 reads CASSPTPDRGDGTQYF. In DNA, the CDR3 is TGTGCCAGCAGCCCAACCCCGGACAGGGGAGATGGGACCCAGTACTTC.

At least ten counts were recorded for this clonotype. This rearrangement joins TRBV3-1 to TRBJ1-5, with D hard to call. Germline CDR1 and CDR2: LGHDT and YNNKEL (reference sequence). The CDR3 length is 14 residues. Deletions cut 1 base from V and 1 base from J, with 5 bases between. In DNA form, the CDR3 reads TGTGCCAGCAGCCAAGGGCCGAGCAATCAGCCCCAGCATTTT. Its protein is CASSQGPSNQPQHF. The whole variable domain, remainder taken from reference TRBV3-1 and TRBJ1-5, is DTAVSQTPKYLVTQMGNDKSIKCEQNLGHDTMYWYKQDSKKFLKIMFSYNNKELIINETVPNRFSPKSPDKAHLNLHINSLELGDSAVYFCASSQGPSNQPQHFGDGTRLSIL.

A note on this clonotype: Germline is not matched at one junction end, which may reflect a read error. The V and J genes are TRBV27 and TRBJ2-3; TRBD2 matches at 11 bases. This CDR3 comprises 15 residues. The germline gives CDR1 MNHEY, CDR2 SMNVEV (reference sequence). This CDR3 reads CASSLTSGSTETQYF. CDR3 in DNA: TGTGCCAGCAGCCTTACTAGCGGGAGCACAGAAACGCAGTATTTT.

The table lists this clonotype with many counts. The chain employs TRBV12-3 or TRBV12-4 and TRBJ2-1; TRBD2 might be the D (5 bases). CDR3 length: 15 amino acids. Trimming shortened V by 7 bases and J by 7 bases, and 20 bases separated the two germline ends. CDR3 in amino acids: CASTRGGPGSNEQFF. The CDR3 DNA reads TGTGCCAGCACCAGAGGAGGCCCCGGATCTAATGAGCAGTTCTTC.